One T cell receptor (beta chain) is described in this entry. Its target is not known. Germline assignment: CDR1 MNHNY and CDR2 SVGAGI (reference sequence). The CDR3 is 12 residues long. The trim removed 7 bases at V and 15 bases at J, leaving 12 bases unmatched. The data were obtained in a study of beta chain features in type 1 diabetes. Study in general: Similarity in age, gender and cell yields was seen between patients and healthy donors.

The study reverse transcribed the entire isolated RNA, so it sequenced expressed TCRB transcripts. TCRdb's copy holds only in-frame clones and misses some; the assay was immunoSEQ multiplex PCR. The sample lists 250,000 to 300,000 clones; roughly a quarter were seen once. Findings and caveats of the study: A potential influence of HLA type upon TCRB rearrangement remained unresolved herein. At VDJ recombination sites, type 1 diabetes patients had fewer insertions and more deleted nucleotides. Cells with high TCR expression could be over-represented by cDNA sequencing. Among patients with Type 1 diabetes, TCRB CDR3s were moderately but significantly shorter in every one of the four CD4+ subsets.

This TCR was recovered from a woman in her 30s with type 1 diabetes. Sequenced sample: naive CD4+ T cells from blood. This sequence joins TRBV6-6 and TRBJ2-1; 7 bases line up with TRBD1. CDR3 sequence (DNA): TGTGCCAGCATCGGATGGGACAGCGTTTCGTTCTTC. It encodes CASIGWDSVSFF.